A single TCR beta chain is shown here with its context. The target of this receptor is not known. No much larger clone exists at a distance of one base, and base qualities are not known. This entry is derived from a study of robustness of blood B and T cell sequencing (dated by TCRdb to the late 2010s). Turning to the overall study: The goal of the study was to figure out the amount of peripheral blood required to reliably characterize the TCRbeta and IgG repertoires of an individual. As technical replicates, two replicate TCRbeta cDNA libraries were made from one shared RNA pool taken from a single 10 ml draw. Each of the ten independently drawn blood samples had its TCRbeta and IgG repertoires measured.

TCRbeta repertoires were measured from mRNA instead of genomic DNA, an approach that captures expressed receptors. Without cell sorting, buffy coat leukocytes were collected into Trizol, and RNA was extracted using the Direct-zol RNA MiniPrep Plus kit. To separate plasma, buffy coat and red blood cells, the EDTA blood tubes were centrifuged right away at 4 degrees C. Trimming takes 2 bases from V and 2 bases from J, and the germline ends sit 14 bases apart. The CDR3 sequence holds 16 residues, the cysteine and phenylalanine included. Only the CDR3 DNA stays, 48 bases, in frame from base 1. Based on the germline V gene (reference sequence), the CDR1 and CDR2 sequences are SGHKS and YYEKEE. The library was obtained by PCR. The listed sequencing device is Illumina MiSeq. SMARTScribe reverse transcriptase and a 5' template-switch oligo, by which a universal priming site was added, were used for cDNA synthesis. Each cDNA molecule was tagged by a 12-nucleotide random unique molecular identifier (UMI) carried on the template-switch oligo. Chain-specific reverse primers targeted TCRbeta transcripts during reverse transcription. Uracil DNA glycosylase treatment removed residual template-switch adapters, and cDNA was purified with a Qiagen MinElute kit. The first PCR ran for 20 to 25 cycles with KAPA HiFi HotStart ReadyMix and step-out primers, divided among four 50 microliter reactions. First-round PCR products were gel-purified before further amplification. Illumina Nextera adapters were attached in a second PCR of about 8 cycles, and the libraries were then purified and pooled. The UMI barcode for each TCRbeta molecule was captured by a 50-nucleotide 5' read. As for how the authors treated the data: The MIGEC toolkit was used to group reads by UMI into consensus reads. PEAR was used to merge forward and reverse consensus reads into final reads. A custom decontamination script removed identical UMI-sequence pairs shared across libraries, treating them as cross-sample contamination. MIGMAP, a wrapper around IgBLAST, was used to carry out V(D)J assignment and CDR3 extraction. A TCR clonotype was defined as sharing the same V gene, J gene and CDR3 amino acid sequence, and CDR1 and CDR2 were not sequenced. Through fastp at Q25 and MiXCR, TCRdb rebuilt clones from the public reads, retaining in-frame beta chains. Identical CDR3 proteins give one entry, which carries the most common genes and DNA. Clone size and V and J calls follow TCRdb, not the original study. Across this sample there are roughly 1,100 distinct CDR3 sequences, with approximately 70% seen only once. Around a third of the sample belongs to the ten largest clones.

Study-wide findings and limitations: The TCRbeta rarefaction curves did not fully level off, which suggests either under-sequencing or many low-abundance clonotypes. The 1,000 most abundant TCRbeta clonotypes from the pooled draws were detected in every single 10 ml sample. Because EDTA tubes had to be fractionated immediately, the use of EDTA tubes in multi-site collections was limited. Pooling tubes did not make the overlap of rare TCRbeta clonotypes any better, which implies that much larger blood volumes would be needed to capture those rare clonotypes. Of the top 10,000 TCRbeta clonotypes in one technical replicate library, roughly 95% were also found in the other technical replicate library. One pair of TCRbeta libraries showed evidence of cross-contamination, likely from batch processing; the shared UMI-sequence pairs were removed. Combining 3 or 4 tubes (about 29-40 ml blood) brought coverage of the top 10,000 TCRbeta clonotypes close to saturation.

This sequence uses TRBV5-5 and TRBJ1-3; too little of a D gene remains to name it. The sequenced sample consisted of peripheral blood. The TCR sequence derives from a human donor in good health. The DNA reads TGTGCCAGCAGCTTCGGATCGACCACGGCTGGAAACACCATATATTTT. Its translation is CASSFGSTTAGNTIYF.